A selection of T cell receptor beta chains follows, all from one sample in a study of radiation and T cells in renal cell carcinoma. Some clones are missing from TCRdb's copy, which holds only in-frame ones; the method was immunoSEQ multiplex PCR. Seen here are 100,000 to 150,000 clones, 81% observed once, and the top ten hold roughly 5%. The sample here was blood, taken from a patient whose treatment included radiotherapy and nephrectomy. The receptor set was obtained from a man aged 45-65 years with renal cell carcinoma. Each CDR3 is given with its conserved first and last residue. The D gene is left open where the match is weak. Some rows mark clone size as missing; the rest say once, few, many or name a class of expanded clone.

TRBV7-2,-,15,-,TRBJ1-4,TGTGCCAGCAGCCCTCAAGTTGCAACTAATGAAAAACTGTTTTTT,CASSPQVATNEKLFF
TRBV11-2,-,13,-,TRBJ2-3,TGTGCCAGCAGCTTAGCTCCCCCAGATACGCAGTATTTT,CASSLAPPDTQYF
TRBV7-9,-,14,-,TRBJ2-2,TGTGCCAGCAGCATGATATTTCACACCGGGGAGCTGTTTTTT,CASSMIFHTGELFF
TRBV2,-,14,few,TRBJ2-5,TGTGCCAGCAGGGGTATGGGGGGCCAAGAGACCCAGTACTTC,CASRGMGGQETQYF
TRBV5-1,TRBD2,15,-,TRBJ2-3,TGCGCCAGCAGCTCGGCGGGAGCTGGGACAGATACGCAGTATTTT,CASSSAGAGTDTQYF
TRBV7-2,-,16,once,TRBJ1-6,TGTGCCAGCAGCCCTGACGGCGGGGCGTTTAATTCACCCCTCCACTTT,CASSPDGGAFNSPLHF
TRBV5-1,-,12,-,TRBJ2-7,TGCGCCAGCAGCTTGGCAGGGAATGAGCAGTACTTC,CASSLAGNEQYF
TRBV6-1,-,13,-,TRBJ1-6,TGTGCCAGCAGTGAAGGCAGTAATTCACCCCTCCACTTT,CASSEGSNSPLHF
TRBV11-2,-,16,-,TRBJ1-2,TGTGCCAGCAGCTTAGTGGGGCAGGGACCTAACTATGGCTACACCTTC,CASSLVGQGPNYGYTF
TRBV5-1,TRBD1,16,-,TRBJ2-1,TGCGCCAGCAGCCTCGCACCGGGACAGGAGTACAATGAGCAGTTCTTC,CASSLAPGQEYNEQFF
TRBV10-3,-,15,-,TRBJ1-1,TGTGCCATCAGTGAAGGGGAGTTCATGAACACTGAAGCTTTCTTT,CAISEGEFMNTEAFF
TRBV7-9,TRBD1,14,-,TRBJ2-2,TGTGCCAGCAGCCGGGACAGTTTCACCGGGGAGCTGTTTTTT,CASSRDSFTGELFF